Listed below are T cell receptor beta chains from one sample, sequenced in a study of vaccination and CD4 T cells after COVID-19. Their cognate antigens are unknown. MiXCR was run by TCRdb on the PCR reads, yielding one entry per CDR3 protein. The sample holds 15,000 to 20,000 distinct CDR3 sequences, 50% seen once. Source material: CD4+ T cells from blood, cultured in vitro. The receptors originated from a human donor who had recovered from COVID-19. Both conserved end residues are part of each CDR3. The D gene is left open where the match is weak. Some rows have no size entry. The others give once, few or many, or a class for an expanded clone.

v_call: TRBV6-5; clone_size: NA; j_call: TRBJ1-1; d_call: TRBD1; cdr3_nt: TGTGCCAGCAGTTATATAAGGGGGCAGACTGAAGCTTTCTTT; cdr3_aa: CASSYIRGQTEAFF
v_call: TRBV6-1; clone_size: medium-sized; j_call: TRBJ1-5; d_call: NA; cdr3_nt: TGTGCCAGCAGTGAAGCGCTAGGAGGGTTTAAGCCCCAGCATTTT; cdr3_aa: CASSEALGGFKPQHF
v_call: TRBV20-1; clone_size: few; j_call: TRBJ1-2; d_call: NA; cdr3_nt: TGCAGTGCTAAGGGTCCCTATGGCTACACCTTC; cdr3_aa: CSAKGPYGYTF
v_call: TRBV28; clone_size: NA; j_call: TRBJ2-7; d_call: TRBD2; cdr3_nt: TGTGCCAGCAGCTTCTCTAGCGGGAGTAGCAACGAGCAGTACTTC; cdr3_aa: CASSFSSGSSNEQYF
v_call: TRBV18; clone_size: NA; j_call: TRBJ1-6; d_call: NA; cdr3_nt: TGTGCCAGCTCACCCGGAGCTAATTCACCCCTCCACTTT; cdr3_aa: CASSPGANSPLHF
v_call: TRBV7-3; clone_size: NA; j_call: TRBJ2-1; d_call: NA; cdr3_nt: TGTGCCAGCAGCTCCTATACCCCCAGTGGCTCCGGGTCCTACAATGAGCAGTTCTTC; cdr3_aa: CASSSYTPSGSGSYNEQFF
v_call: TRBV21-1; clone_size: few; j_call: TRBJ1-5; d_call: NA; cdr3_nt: TGTGCCAGCAGCACCCGGGACAGTACTTTAAATCAGCCCCAGCATTTT; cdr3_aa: CASSTRDSTLNQPQHF
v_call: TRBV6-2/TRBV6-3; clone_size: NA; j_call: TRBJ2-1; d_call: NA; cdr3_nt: TGTGCCAGCACCACCCCTACACGGAAGGCCACTGAGCAGTTCTTC; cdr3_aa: CASTTPTRKATEQFF
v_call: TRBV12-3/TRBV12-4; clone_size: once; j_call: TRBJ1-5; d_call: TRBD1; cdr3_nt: TGTGCCAGCAGCGGGACAGGGGGAGGTCAGCCCCAGCATTTT; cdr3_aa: CASSGTGGGQPQHF
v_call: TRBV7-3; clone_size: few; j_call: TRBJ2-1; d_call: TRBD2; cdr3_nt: TGTGCCAGCAGCTCGGGACTAGCTAGGGAGTCCTACAATGAGCAGTTCTTC; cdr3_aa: CASSSGLARESYNEQFF
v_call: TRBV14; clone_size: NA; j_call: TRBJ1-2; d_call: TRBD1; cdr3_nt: TGTGCCAGCAGCCAAGGGACAGGGCCTTATGGCTACACCTTC; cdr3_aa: CASSQGTGPYGYTF
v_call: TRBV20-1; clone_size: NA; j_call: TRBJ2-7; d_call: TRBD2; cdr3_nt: TGCAGTGCTAGCTCCGCTAGCGGGGGTGGCGAGCAGTACTTC; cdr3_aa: CSASSASGGGEQYF
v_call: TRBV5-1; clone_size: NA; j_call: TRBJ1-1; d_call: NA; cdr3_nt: TGCGCCAGCAGCTTGCCCCAGGGTAACACTGAAGCTTTCTTT; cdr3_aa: CASSLPQGNTEAFF
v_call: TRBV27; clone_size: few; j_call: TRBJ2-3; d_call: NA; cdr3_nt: TGTGCCAGCAGTTTATCGATCTTAGGGGACGGGAGCACAGATACGCAGTATTTT; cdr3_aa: CASSLSILGDGSTDTQYF
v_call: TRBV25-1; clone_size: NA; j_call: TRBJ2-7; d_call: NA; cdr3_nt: TGTGCCAGCAGTGAGAAAGGGCCCTACGAGCAGTACTTC; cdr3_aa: CASSEKGPYEQYF
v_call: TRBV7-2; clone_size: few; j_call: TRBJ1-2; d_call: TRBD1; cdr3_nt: TGTGCCAGCAGCTTAGGACAGGGGGCGATCGGCTACACCTTC; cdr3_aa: CASSLGQGAIGYTF
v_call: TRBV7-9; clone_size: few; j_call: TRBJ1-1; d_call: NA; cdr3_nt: TGTGCCAGCAGCCCCAGGTGGATGGACACTGAAGCTTTCTTT; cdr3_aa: CASSPRWMDTEAFF
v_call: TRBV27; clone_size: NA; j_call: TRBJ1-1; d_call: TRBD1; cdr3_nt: TGTGCCAGCAGTTTCCGGTACAGGGGCCTAGGAACTGAAGCTTTCTTT; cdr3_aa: CASSFRYRGLGTEAFF
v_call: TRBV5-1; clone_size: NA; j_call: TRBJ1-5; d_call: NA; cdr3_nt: TGCGCCAGCAGCTTGGTGGCAGGGAGCAATCAGCCCCAGCATTTT; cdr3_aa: CASSLVAGSNQPQHF
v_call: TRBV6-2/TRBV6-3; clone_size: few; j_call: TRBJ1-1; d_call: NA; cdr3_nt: TGTGCCAGCAGCCTGATTTCGGGGAACACTGAAGCTTTCTTT; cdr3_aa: CASSLISGNTEAFF
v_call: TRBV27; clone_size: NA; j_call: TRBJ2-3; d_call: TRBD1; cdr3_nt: TGTGCCAGCAGTTTAAAGGGGGCCGTCTCAGATACGCAGTATTTT; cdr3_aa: CASSLKGAVSDTQYF
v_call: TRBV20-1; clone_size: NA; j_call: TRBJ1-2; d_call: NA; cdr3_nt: TGCAGTGCTGGGGGGTGGGGGTTCGAGGAAGGCTACACCTTC; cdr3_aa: CSAGGWGFEEGYTF
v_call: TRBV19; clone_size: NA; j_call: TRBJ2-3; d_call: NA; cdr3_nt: TGTGCCAGTAGCCCGGCCACAGATACGCAGTATTTT; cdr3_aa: CASSPATDTQYF
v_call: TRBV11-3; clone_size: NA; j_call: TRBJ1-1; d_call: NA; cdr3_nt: TGTGCCAGCAGCTTTGGGGACGCCAACACTGAAGCTTTCTTT; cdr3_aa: CASSFGDANTEAFF
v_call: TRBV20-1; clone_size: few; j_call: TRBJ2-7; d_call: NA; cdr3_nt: TGCAGTGCCACACGCGCGGGGAGTCAGAGCTCCTACGAGCAGTACTTC; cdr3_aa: CSATRAGSQSSYEQYF
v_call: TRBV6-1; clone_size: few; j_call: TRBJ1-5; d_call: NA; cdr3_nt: TGTGCCAGCAGTGACAGGGGTCTCGGCAATCAGCCCCAGCATTTT; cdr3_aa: CASSDRGLGNQPQHF
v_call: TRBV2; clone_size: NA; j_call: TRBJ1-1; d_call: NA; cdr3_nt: TGTGCCAGCAGGACCACTCCAGGGAACACTGAAGCTTTCTTT; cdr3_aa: CASRTTPGNTEAFF
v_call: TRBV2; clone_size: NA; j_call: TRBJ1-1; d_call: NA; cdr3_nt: TGTGCCAGCACGAGAGGGACGAACACTGAAGCTTTCTTT; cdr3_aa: CASTRGTNTEAFF
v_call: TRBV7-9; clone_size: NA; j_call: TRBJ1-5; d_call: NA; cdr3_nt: TGCGCCAGCAGCTTGACAGGAGATAGCAATCAGCCCCAGCATTTT; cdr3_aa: CASSLTGDSNQPQHF
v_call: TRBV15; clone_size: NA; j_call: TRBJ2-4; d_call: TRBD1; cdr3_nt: TGTGCCACCAGCAGAGGGGACAGCCTAGCCAAAAACATTCAGTACTTC; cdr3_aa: CATSRGDSLAKNIQYF
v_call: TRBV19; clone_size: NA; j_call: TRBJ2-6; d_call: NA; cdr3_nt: TGTGCCAGTAGTATAGGAGGAGTTCCAGGGGCCAACGTCCTGACTTTC; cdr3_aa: CASSIGGVPGANVLTF
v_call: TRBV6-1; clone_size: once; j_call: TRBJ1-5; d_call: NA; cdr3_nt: TGTGCCAGCAGTGAAAATGGGAGCAATCAGCCCCAGCATTTT; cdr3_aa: CASSENGSNQPQHF
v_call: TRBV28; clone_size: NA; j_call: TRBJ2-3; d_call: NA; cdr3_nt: TGTGCCAGCAGTTCGGGGGCGAGCACAGATACGCAGTATTTT; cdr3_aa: CASSSGASTDTQYF
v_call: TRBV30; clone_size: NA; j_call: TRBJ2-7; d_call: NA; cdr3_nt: TGTGCCTGGAGTCACCAGGCGGGGTCCTACGAGCAGTACTTC; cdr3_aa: CAWSHQAGSYEQYF
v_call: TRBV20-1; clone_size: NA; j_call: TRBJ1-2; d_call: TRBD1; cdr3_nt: TGCAGTGCTACCGACAGGGGCTATGGCTACACCTTC; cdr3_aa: CSATDRGYGYTF
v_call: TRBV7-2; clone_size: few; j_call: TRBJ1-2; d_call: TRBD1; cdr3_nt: TGTGCCAGCAGCCCGACAGGGACGGCTAACTATGGCTACACCTTC; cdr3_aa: CASSPTGTANYGYTF
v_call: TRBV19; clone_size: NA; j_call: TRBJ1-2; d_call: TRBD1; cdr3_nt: TGTGCCAGTAGTATTACAGGGGGCCACACCAACTATGGCTACACCTTC; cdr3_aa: CASSITGGHTNYGYTF
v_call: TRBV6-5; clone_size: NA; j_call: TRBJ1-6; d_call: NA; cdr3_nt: TGTGCCAGCAGTTACCGGGGCCAAACCCGGGGGTCACCCCTCCACTTT; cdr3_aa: CASSYRGQTRGSPLHF
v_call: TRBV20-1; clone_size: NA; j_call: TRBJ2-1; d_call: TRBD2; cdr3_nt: TGCAGTGCTAGGCGTAGCGGGGCTAACAATGAGCAGTTCTTC; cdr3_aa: CSARRSGANNEQFF
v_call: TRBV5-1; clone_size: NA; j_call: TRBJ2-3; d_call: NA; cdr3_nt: TGCGCCAGCAGCTTGGGTCAGGGGATGAGCACAGATACGCAGTATTTT; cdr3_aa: CASSLGQGMSTDTQYF
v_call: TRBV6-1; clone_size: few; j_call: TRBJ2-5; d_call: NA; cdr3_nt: TGTGCCAGCACCCCAACTTGGACTAAAGAGACCCAGTACTTC; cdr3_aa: CASTPTWTKETQYF